The clone carrying this T cell receptor (beta chain) was recorded at least ten times. This record belongs to a study of early T cells in non-severe SARS-CoV-2 infection. The CDR3 is 14 residues long. Germline assignment: CDR1 DFQATT and CDR2 SNEGSKA (reference sequence). Deletions cut 3 bases from V and 0 bases from J, with 12 bases between. Individual cDNA molecules were tagged with unique molecular identifiers, the study reported. TCRdb processed the 5' RACE reads anew with MiXCR; each CDR3 protein has one entry. The sample records roughly 20,000 distinct CDR3 sequences, more than 4% being singletons.

The source material was whole blood. This rearrangement joins TRBV20-1 to TRBJ2-7, with D possibly matching TRBD2 (6 bases). The TCR comes from an adult who was a healthcare worker with PCR-confirmed SARS-CoV-2 infection or an uninfected control (not recorded which). CDR3 in amino acids: CSASSGENSYEQYF. DNA for the CDR3: TGCAGTGCTAGTTCGGGGGAAAACTCCTACGAGCAGTACTTC.